Below are 10 T cell receptor beta chains sequenced from a single sample in a study of blood T cell repertoires in COVID-19. The assay was immunoSEQ multiplex PCR, and TCRdb's table has in-frame clones only and misses some. The sample consists of roughly 250,000 clones, approximately 85% of them appearing once. The sample consisted of PBMCs or T cells enriched from blood (not recorded which). The receptor set was obtained from a woman in her forties or fifties who had recovered from COVID-19.

The chain recombines TRBV7-9 with TRBJ2-5; 13 nucleotides align to TRBD2. V trimming: 5 bases; J trimming: 6 bases; junction bases outside the gene matches: 9. Looked up from germline, CDR1 is SEHNR and CDR2 is FQNEAQ (reference sequence). The CDR3 loop spans 16 amino acids. The DNA for the CDR3 is TGTGCCAGCAGCGAACTAGCGGGGGGGACGCGGCAGACCCAGTACTTC. Translating it yields CASSELAGGTRQTQYF.

V is TRBV11-3 and J is TRBJ2-7, with D perhaps matching TRBD1 (5 bases). The germline V and J ends were trimmed by 3 bases and 5 bases, with 17 bases remaining between them. The CDR3 spans 15 residues. Germline CDR1 and CDR2: SGHNT and YENEEA. CDR3 DNA: TGTGCCAGCAGCTTCATGGGGCCAGGAGTGGACGAGCAGTACTTC. It encodes CASSFMGPGVDEQYF.

V and J are TRBV10-3 and TRBJ2-1; the match to TRBD2 covers 8 bases. Looked up from germline, CDR1 is ENHRY and CDR2 is SYGVKD. V lost 2 bases, J lost 3 bases, and 6 bases stayed unmatched. The CDR3 consists of 16 residues. The CDR3 DNA sequence: TGTGCCATCAGTGAGAACCCGGGACTAGACTACAATGAGCAGTTCTTC. Its translation: CAISENPGLDYNEQFF.

The chain employs TRBV4-3 and TRBJ1-6, with D unclear. Germline-derived CDR1 and CDR2 are LGHNA and YSLEER. The CDR3 extends over 17 amino acids. V dropped 0 bases and J dropped 3 bases, with 12 bases sitting between them. The CDR3 region is CASSQDFEASYNSPLHF. The CDR3 region has the DNA TGCGCCAGCAGCCAAGATTTCGAGGCCAGCTATAATTCACCCCTCCACTTT.

The count of this clone is one. Other DNA sequences within the sample encode an identical CDR3. This chain connects TRBV18 to TRBJ1-1, with no clear D. The CDR3 consists of 14 residues. CDR1 and CDR2 (germline): KGHSH, LQKENI. V was cut by 1 base and J by 1 base, with 7 bases left in between. The CDR3 spells CASSPQGGNTEAFF. The CDR3 DNA is TGTGCCAGCTCACCACAAGGAGGGAACACTGAAGCTTTCTTT.

V gene TRBV4-3 combines with J gene TRBJ2-1; TRBD2 aligns across 10 bases. CDR1 is LGHNA and CDR2 is YSLEER in the germline V gene. This CDR3 has 19 residues. J gave up 4 bases and V 2 bases, and 14 bases lay outside the gene matches. For the CDR3, the DNA is TGCGCCAGCAGCCAAAGAGGGAGGCTAGCGGGGGCGACATACAATGAGCAGTTCTTC. Its protein is CASSQRGRLAGATYNEQFF.

The J gene is TRBJ2-7, the V gene TRBV5-4; 7 nucleotides align to TRBD1. From germline, CDR1 is SGHNT and CDR2 YYREEE (reference sequence). Trimming at V came to 5 bases and at J to 2 bases, leaving 13 bases not matched to a gene. The CDR3 is made up of 16 amino acids. CDR3 in amino acids: CASRPLDRVNTYEQYF. CDR3 nucleotide sequence: TGTGCCAGCAGACCCTTAGACAGGGTGAACACCTACGAGCAGTACTTC.

Only one count was recorded for this clone. V usage is TRBV7-2 and J usage is TRBJ2-1; 11 bases are a match to TRBD2. The germline V gene has CDR1 SGHTA and CDR2 FQGNSA. V lost 1 base, J lost 4 bases, and 3 bases stayed unmatched. The length of the CDR3 is 16 residues. This CDR3 reads CASSLVTSGDYNEQFF. CDR3 coding DNA: TGTGCCAGCAGCTTAGTGACTAGCGGGGATTACAATGAGCAGTTCTTC.

The chain employs TRBV4-1 and TRBJ2-7, with 7 bases that match TRBD2. This CDR3 has 14 residues. The germline gives CDR1 MGHRA, CDR2 YSYEKL. V lost 1 base, J lost 3 bases, and 3 bases stayed unmatched. The DNA of the CDR3 is TGCGCCAGCAGCCAAGGTGGGAGGGGCTACGAGCAGTACTTC. Residues: CASSQGGRGYEQYF.

The chain combines TRBV11-2 with TRBJ1-2, with TRBD1 matching 9 bases. Trimming took 6 bases from V and 5 from J; bases not matched to a gene: 10. The CDR3 length is 15 residues. From germline, CDR1 is SGHAT and CDR2 FQNNGV. CDR3 in amino acids: CASSQPGQGQYGYTF. The CDR3 DNA reads as TGTGCCAGCAGTCAACCGGGACAGGGACAGTATGGCTACACCTTC. Combining the CDR3 with reference TRBV11-2 and TRBJ1-2 gives the whole variable domain EAGVAQSPRYKIIEKRQSVAFWCNPISGHATLYWYQQILGQGPKLLIQFQNNGVVDDSQLPKDRFSAERLKGVDSTLKIQPAKLEDSAVYLCASSQPGQGQYGYTFGSGTRLTVV.